The clone carrying this TCR beta chain was seen a handful of times. Its antigen is still unknown. Using its own MiXCR run on the 5' RACE reads, TCRdb lists one record per CDR3 protein. The sample gives fewer than 600,000 distinct CDR3 sequences, less than 25% of which show up once; roughly 8.3% is in the top ten. These data belong to a study of T-cell memory formation after mild COVID-19. On the study more broadly: In these data, TCR clusters were largely donor specific. Whole-study results and caveats: The second-wave clones peaking on day 37 were not confirmed as SARS-CoV-2-specific. Contracting clones from day 15 to 85 had balanced CD4/CD8; later expanders favoured CD4+.

This CDR3 region has 15 residues. The germline V gene encodes CDR1 KGHDR and CDR2 SFDVKD. The ends lost 2 bases at V and 3 bases at J; junction bases unmatched: 3. The sequenced sample consisted of PBMCs or a T cell subset sorted from them (not recorded which). V usage is TRBV24-1 and J usage is TRBJ2-7, with 10 positions matching TRBD2. This TCR was sampled from an adult woman who had mild COVID-19 (a few samples of this study predate the infection). Cell type and time point are not known. The CDR3, as DNA: TGTGCCACCAGTGATTGGAGCGGGAGGGGCTACGAGCAGTACTTC. The encoded protein is CATSDWSGRGYEQYF.